This entry features one TCR beta chain sequence. It lacks a known antigen. Base quality data are lacking; no much larger clone is found one base away. Trimming at the junction amounts to 4 bases on V and 2 bases on J, and the germline ends lie 9 bases apart. According to the germline V gene (reference sequence), CDR1 reads LNHDA and CDR2 reads SQIVND. There are 14 amino acids in the CDR3, from cysteine to phenylalanine inclusive. Just CDR3 DNA is preserved here, 42 bases in frame from base 1. This sample is part of a study of cytomegalovirus exposure and HLA in healthy donors (dated by TCRdb to 2017 to 2019). General notes on the study: According to an earlier analysis of 587 of the donors, about 170 million T cells yielded 90 million to 130 million unique TCR beta sequences and 276 Gb of sequence data. In a later analysis, previously published TCR beta repertoires from fewer than 750 donors were re-analyzed and high-resolution HLA genotyping was added so that TCR occurrence patterns could be studied. Alongside the repertoire data, information on donor age, sex, ethnicity and CMV serostatus was compiled. Every repertoire in the discovery cohort had been generated on one and the same sequencing platform. Rather than drawing on any new phenotypic data, the later analysis identified candidate immune exposures from TCR beta sequences and the way those sequences occurred across donors. To predict cytomegalovirus infection status, the study brought together high-throughput TCR immunosequencing, statistical association of individual TCRs with disease status, and machine learning. Roughly 300 gigabases of sequencing data and 80 million or so unique TCR sequences were included in an early release covering about 620 HLA-typed donors. Genome-wide SNP genotypes for about three fifths of the roughly 700 donors were used in a later genetic analysis, which treated that subset as a discovery cohort. The study was designed to test whether signatures of past pathogen exposure could be identified by cataloging public T cell receptors. The study used immunosequencing to profile the T cell repertoires of around 600 subjects and linked those repertoires to cytomegalovirus serostatus. HLA typing included class I and class II loci at four-digit resolution. A separate validation cohort of 90 to 150 different subjects was used in addition to the approximately 640-subject first cohort. An earlier analysis of nearly 600 of the donors applied high-throughput TCR beta sequencing to assess whether each TCR beta V gene segment acted as functional or pseudogenic. Roughly 5 DR-DQ haplotypes were handled as single units for association and clustering, since linkage in the cohort was strong. The number of typed donors differed by locus: 629-630 for A, B, C, DRB1 and DQB1; 500 to 550 for DQA1; about 600 for DPA1; and 450 to 480 for DPB1. On average, 235,054 unique TCR beta nucleotide sequences were sequenced per donor among about 400 genotyped donors of the cohort, with about 19% of those sequences being non-productive. Among the roughly 390 genotyped donors, more than 70% belonged to the genetic ancestry cluster associated with self-reported Caucasian donors. The paper as a whole reports these results and caveats: A further reported finding was that TCR beta sequences accurately predicted the HLA-A and HLA-B alleles for most subjects in the first cohort. In a later genetic analysis, a missense DCLRE1C variant was associated with V-gene and J-gene trimming of TCR beta chains, and the association was replicated in an independent cohort. The cohort was sequenced for TCR beta chains only, and without alpha or paired-chain data the features that could be detected were limited. A few of the identified cytomegalovirus-associated TCR beta chains were confirmed in vitro to be specific for cytomegalovirus antigens. In a later analysis, the rate of TCR association differed among HLA loci, with DRB1 alleles having the most associated TCRs and HLA-C alleles having the fewest. Because the 87-base-pair reads could not distinguish some IMGT-functional V segments, including TRBV6-2 and TRBV6-3, those segments were excluded. Across donors, most TCR sequences were observed very rarely, whereas some public TCRs were present in many individuals. Compared with the roughly 600-donor mean, donors in an Asian-associated ancestry cluster had fewer N-insertions in productive TCRs, according to a later genetic analysis. CMV serostatus was the only immune exposure information available for the cohort. Because HLA typing was unavailable for some donors at each locus, only the typed subset was used in association tests. Linkage disequilibrium might explain the correlated functional status among segregating V segments, but an unknown experimental factor could not be excluded. The authors suggested that the approach could potentially be generalized to other disease states and immunological phenotypes. A total of 150 or so TCR beta chains were listed by the study as associated with cytomegalovirus. In a later analysis, HLA-associated TCR beta chains were found to be more clonally expanded and to have lower generation probabilities than equally common non-associated chains. A group of highly shared sequence variants was considered likely to be a technical artifact of the sequencing pipeline. In both the original and validation cohorts, the classifier was reported to diagnose cytomegalovirus status with high specificity and sensitivity. In a later analysis, most CMV-associated TCR beta chains were found to appear HLA-restricted, with HLA associations seemingly driven largely by CMV exposure. The earlier analysis of around 600 of the donors excluded some 15 rarely observed V segments, including chromosome 9 orphons, because counts were too low. When HLA alleles, especially DR and DQ, strongly co-occurred, TCR associations were difficult to assign to individual alleles. In an earlier analysis of roughly 500 of the donors, most TCR beta V segments appeared in productive rearrangements about 87% or about 30% of the time, broadly matching IMGT annotations. Presence/absence analyses assumed roughly uniform sequencing depth across donors, an assumption that may not hold. At a false discovery rate of 0.05, a later analysis linked around 17,000 TCR beta sequences to specific HLA alleles. A later analysis reported that several top co-occurrence clusters appeared linked to parvovirus B19, influenza, CMV and Epstein-Barr virus.

Receptors were amplified or captured by the immunoSEQ multiplex PCR assay. A mixture of 60 forward primers for TCR Vbeta segments and 13 reverse primers for TCR Jbeta segments was used in the multiplex PCR. The CDR3 region of rearranged TCR beta genes was amplified from genomic DNA with a multiplex PCR assay. On the Illumina HiSeq System, the amplified TCR beta libraries were sequenced as 87-base-pair reads. In the authors' own workflow: A later analysis counted tens of millions of unique TCR beta chains across the 666 repertoires, and around 12 million of these chains were shared by at least two donors. Raw reads were error-corrected and collapsed into unique sequences by a nearest-neighbor algorithm in which closely related sequences were merged to remove PCR and sequencing errors. Alignment of CDR3 sequences to IMGT reference sequences was used to assign V, D and J gene segments. For a sequence to be retained, a match of at least six nucleotides to both a V gene segment and a J gene segment was required. Rearrangements were called productive when the CDR3 lacked stop codons and stayed in frame with V and J; all others were non-productive. CDR3 was defined according to IMGT convention as the region running from the second conserved V-encoded cysteine to the conserved J-encoded phenylalanine. The earlier analysis of more than 450 of the donors excluded sequences that lacked an unambiguous match to a single V gene segment. In an earlier analysis of approximately 610 of the donors, V segments were called functional above 56.7% productive rearrangements and were called segregating when the between-donor standard deviation exceeded 5%. A statistical classification framework was developed to diagnose cytomegalovirus status using the catalog of TCR beta chain sequences. A later analysis assigned V and J genes by comparing TCR nucleotide sequences with IMGT/GENE-DB human TR gene sequences. In a later analysis, CDR3 sequences and most-parsimonious VDJ recombination scenarios were assigned using the TCRdist pipeline. In a later analysis, each TCR beta chain was defined by its CDR3 amino acid sequence together with its V-gene family, and reads lacking a unique V-gene family were excluded. In a later analysis, fewer than 600 highly shared, low-generation-probability nucleotide sequences were removed to address suspected cross-contamination and a sequencing artifact. In a later analysis, a clonal expansion index for each public chain was calculated from normalized within-repertoire ranks of inferred template counts. Generation probabilities in a later analysis came from a VDJ recombination model fitted to out-of-frame rearrangements, and those results were checked against IGoR. In a later analysis, TCR-TCR, TCR-HLA and TCR-CMV co-occurrence was scored with hypergeometric tests, and a repertoire-size bias correction was applied to TCR pairs. A later analysis estimated false discovery rates by permuting HLA or CMV assignments 20 times. A later analysis grouped co-occurring TCRs with DBSCAN, adding TCRdist sequence similarity when clustering within HLA-allele-positive subsets. Repertoires with fewer than 30,000 or more than 120,000 public chains were left out of co-occurrence clustering, as were five repertoires with anomalous nucleotide sharing. TCRdb's version of the immuneACCESS table is confined to in-frame rearrangements and falls short of the full clone set. An unresolved V gene accounts for under half of the shortfall where checked; the remainder is of unknown origin. V and J calls and clone size come straight from that table; D and trimming were deduced from the DNA. The sample table shows over 150,000 clones, and 81% are seen once. Clones ranked in the top ten supply 13% of the sample.

The cohort consisted of some 730 healthy bone marrow donors. At the time of sampling, all cohort members were nominally healthy, though unrecorded immune exposures were likely present. The donor tested CMV seronegative and was one of the 352 seronegative cohort members. A peripheral blood sample was collected from each donor, and TCR beta sequencing was performed on peripheral blood mononuclear cells. The Qiagen DNeasy Blood Extraction Kit was used to extract genomic DNA from the blood cell samples. Sequenced sample: PBMCs. This TCR was sampled from a woman aged 50 to 60 in good health and CMV-seronegative. The chain links TRBV19 with TRBJ1-5; the D gene identity is not certain. CDR3 reads: CASSTAAGNQPQHF. The DNA reads TGTGCCAGTAGTACCGCGGCGGGCAATCAGCCCCAGCATTTT.